This TCR beta chain was recovered during a study of CD8 T cells in Susac syndrome (dated by TCRdb to between 2019 and 2020). For the study in its entirety: Among the Susac syndrome patients who were sequenced, clinically active disease was present in 5 or 6 and clinical remission was observed in about eight. At the time of blood withdrawal, Susac syndrome patients were either therapy-naive, taking corticosteroids (with some also receiving IVIg), or on IVIg alone. Repertoire sequencing was used to test whether CD8+ T cell activation and differentiation in Susac syndrome was antigen driven. General study outcomes and caveats: The number of individuals in the TCR sequencing and HLA analysis was acknowledged as relatively small. The CD4+ T cell repertoire of patients with Susac syndrome showed no detectable clonal expansion.

Peripheral blood CD8+ and CD4+ T cells from healthy donors, Susac syndrome patients and multiple sclerosis patients were profiled by high-throughput TCR beta sequencing. The Susac syndrome patients fulfilled recently defined diagnostic criteria for definite or probable disease. Bulk CD8+ and CD4+ T cells were purified magnetically by negative isolation, whereas CD8+ TEMRA cells were enriched by FACS. Blood was drawn into EDTA tubes, processed within 24 hours, and PBMCs were isolated by density gradient centrifugation. PBMCs intended for TCR sequencing were frozen in liquid nitrogen and were later thawed in a 37 degrees C water bath. Purity of sorted or isolated CD4+, CD8+ and CD8+ TEMRA cells was at least 90%. RNA was extracted with the RNeasy kit and roughly 0.45 to 1 ug was reverse transcribed using random hexamers. The immunoSEQ multiplex PCR assay, covering 54 Vbeta and 13 Jbeta segments, was used to amplify TCR beta CDR3 regions. PCR amplification bias was corrected using a synthetic template baseline for primer optimization and computational correction. As for the authors' bioinformatics: Reads were assigned to V, D and J genes according to IMGT and analyzed in immunoSEQ Analyzer, with only productive sequences retained. Clonality was calculated as one minus the Shannon entropy normalized by log2 of the number of productive unique sequences. For each patient and control, public and private clones were evaluated within the 100 most prevalent clones. Clones were defined as Susac-specific if absent from the healthy and MS cohorts, from 1052 published viral clones and from other ImmuneACCESS disease sequences. Starting from the raw public reads, TCRdb applied fastp trimming at Q25, assembled clones with MiXCR and retained in-frame beta chains. Rows are combined by CDR3 protein, so each entry shows the most common genes and DNA. TCRdb, rather than the study authors, made the V and J calls. In all, the sample holds around 190,000 distinct CDR3 sequences, and approximately 94% of those were seen once. The ten top clones hold approximately 0.11% of the sample.

On this clonotype: Its antigen has not been determined. Nothing much larger sits one base from this clone, and base qualities are not available.

The CDR3 runs 18 amino acids, cysteine and phenylalanine included. The read is trimmed to its CDR3 DNA, 54 bases read in frame from base 1. V trim: 4 bases; J trim: 10 bases; unmatched bases: 20. For CDR1 and CDR2, the germline V gene lists SGDLS and YYNGEE. The sequence links TRBV9 to TRBJ1-6, with 7 bases in between that match TRBD1. The sample consisted of CD4+ T cells from PBMCs. This TCR was recovered from a human donor with Susac syndrome. The DNA reads TGTGCCAGCAGCACCCGGGACAGCATTATCTCCCAGAGGTCACCCCTCCACTTT. This translates into CASSTRDSIISQRSPLHF.